This TCR beta chain was obtained from a study of cytomegalovirus exposure and HLA in healthy donors. Findings of the study overall: Reported performance of the classifier showed diagnosis of cytomegalovirus status with high specificity and sensitivity. As was reported, the HLA-A and HLA-B alleles of most subjects were accurately predicted from TCR beta sequences. Clonal expansion was found to be greater in HLA-associated TCR beta chains than in equally common others in a later analysis. The only immune exposure information that was available was CMV serostatus.

A note on this clone: The target antigen is unknown.

CDR3 length: 11 amino acids. Germline V gene data show CDR1 as SGHRS and CDR2 as YFSETQ. The primer mix had 60 Vbeta and 13 Jbeta primers. Measured with immunoSEQ multiplex PCR; TCRdb has only the in-frame clones, and not every one. The sample consists of roughly 100,000 clones, roughly 75% of them appearing once. The material sequenced was PBMCs. The gene calls are TRBV5-1 and TRBJ2-5; no reliable D call. Matching the DNA end better, TRBJ2-7 makes the J call doubtful. The origin of this receptor is a middle-aged woman in good health and CMV-seronegative. The CDR3 loop is CASSFLGEQYF. The DNA for the CDR3 is TGCGCCAGCAGCTTTCTGGGCGAGCAGTACTTC.